This T cell receptor (beta chain) is drawn from a study of blood T cell repertoires in COVID-19. Study-level information: Whether acute or convalescent, the COVID-19 samples came from the United States, Italy and Spain. From T cells, B-cell-depleted T cells, or PBMCs came the material, which was cDNA or gDNA.

CDR3 length: 20 amino acids. The V gene's germline CDR1 is SSHAT and CDR2 FNYEAQ (reference sequence). Unmatched junction bases numbered 21, after V lost 3 bases and J lost 2 bases. Source study methods: For nucleated cells, counts were estimated from reference gene primer amplification. Assay used: immunoSEQ multiplex PCR; TCRdb lists only in-frame clones, some missing. Clonal size and the V and J genes are those of that table, whereas D and trimming came from the DNA. The sample has some 250,000 clones, roughly four fifths seen once; the top ten hold 4% to 5.5%. This clonotype was obtained from a man in his forties or fifties with active or convalescent COVID-19. The source material was peripheral blood. The chain combines TRBV7-7 with TRBJ1-2; TRBD1 matches at 7 bases. This CDR3 is CASSLNRAEGRQGANYGYTF. The CDR3 region has the DNA TGTGCCAGCAGCTTGAATAGGGCGGAAGGCAGACAGGGCGCAAACTATGGCTACACCTTC.